The source of this TCR beta chain is a study of T cell clonality in common variable immunodeficiency. This clone was recorded at least ten times. The antigen is undetermined. Coverage ceases 3 residues before the CDR3 finishes, and the germline J gene fills in the end. Control and CVID samples contributed equal amounts of genomic DNA. Some clones are missing from TCRdb's copy, which holds only in-frame ones; the method was immunoSEQ multiplex PCR. The profile covers tens of thousands of clones, none occurring a single time. Regarding the study as a whole: Common variable immunodeficiency TCR beta sequences reportedly had fewer deletions and N-nucleotide insertions.

Germline V gene sequence: CDR1 LNHDA, CDR2 SQIVND (reference sequence). Trimming pared 4 bases from V and 3 bases from J, leaving 19 bases between. The CDR3 covers 16 residues. Sequenced: peripheral blood mononuclear cells. This receptor was identified in a person between 18 and 69 years old in good health. The rearrangement links TRBV19 to TRBJ2-7; D assignment may be TRBD1 or TRBD2 (5 bases each). CDR3 DNA (partial): TGTGCCAGTAGTACCTCAGTGGGTCGAGGGGTCTACGAG. This encodes CASSTSVGRGVYE. The full CDR3 reads CASSTSVGRGVYEQYF.